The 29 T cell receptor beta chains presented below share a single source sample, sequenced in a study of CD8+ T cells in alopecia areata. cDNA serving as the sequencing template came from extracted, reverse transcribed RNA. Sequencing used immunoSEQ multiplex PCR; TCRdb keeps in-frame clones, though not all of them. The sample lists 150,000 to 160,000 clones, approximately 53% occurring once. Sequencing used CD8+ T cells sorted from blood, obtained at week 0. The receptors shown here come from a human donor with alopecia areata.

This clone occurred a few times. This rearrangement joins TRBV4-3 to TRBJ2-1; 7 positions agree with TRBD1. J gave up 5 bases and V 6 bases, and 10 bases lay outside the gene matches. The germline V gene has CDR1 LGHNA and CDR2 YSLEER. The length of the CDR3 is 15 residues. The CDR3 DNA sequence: TGCGCCAGCAGTTCTACAGGGGAATCACACAATGAGCAGTTCTTC. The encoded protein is CASSSTGESHNEQFF.

CDR3 DNA: TGTGCCAGCAGCTACGGGACTAGCGGGGCTAATGAGCAGTTCTTC. Residues: CASSYGTSGANEQFF. This chain uses TRBV7-2 with TRBJ2-1, with 13 bases lining up with TRBD2. Trimming at V came to 4 bases and at J to 7 bases, leaving 4 bases not matched to a gene. This CDR3 region has 15 residues. Germline assignment: CDR1 SGHTA and CDR2 FQGNSA.

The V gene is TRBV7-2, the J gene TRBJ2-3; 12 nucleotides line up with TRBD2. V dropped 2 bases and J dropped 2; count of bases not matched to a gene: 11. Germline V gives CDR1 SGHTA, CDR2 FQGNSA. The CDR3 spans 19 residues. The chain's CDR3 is CASSLRLPGLAGSTDTQYF. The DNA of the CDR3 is TGTGCCAGCAGCTTACGTCTCCCGGGACTAGCGGGCTCCACAGATACGCAGTATTTT.

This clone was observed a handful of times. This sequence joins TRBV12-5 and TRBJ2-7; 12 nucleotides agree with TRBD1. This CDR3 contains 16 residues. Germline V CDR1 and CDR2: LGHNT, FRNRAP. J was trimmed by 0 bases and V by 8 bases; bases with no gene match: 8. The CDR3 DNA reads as TGTGCTAGTTCCGGGACAGGGGGCTCAACCTCCTACGAGCAGTACTTC. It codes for CASSGTGGSTSYEQYF.

CDR3 residues: CASSQDRGPYTGELFF. The DNA for the CDR3 is TGTGCCAGCAGCCAAGATCGCGGACCCTACACCGGGGAGCTGTTTTTT. The chain employs TRBV14 and TRBJ2-2; no clear D. Germline lookup yields CDR1 SGHDN and CDR2 FVKESK. CDR3 size: 16 residues. V was clipped by 0 bases and J by 3 bases, with 11 bases between them.

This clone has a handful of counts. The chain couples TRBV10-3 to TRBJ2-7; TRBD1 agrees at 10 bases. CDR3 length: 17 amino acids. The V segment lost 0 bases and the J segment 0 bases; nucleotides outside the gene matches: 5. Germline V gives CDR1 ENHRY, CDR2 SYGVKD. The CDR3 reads CAISESTGTGDSYEQYF. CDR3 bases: TGTGCCATCAGTGAGTCGACCGGGACAGGGGACTCCTACGAGCAGTACTTC.

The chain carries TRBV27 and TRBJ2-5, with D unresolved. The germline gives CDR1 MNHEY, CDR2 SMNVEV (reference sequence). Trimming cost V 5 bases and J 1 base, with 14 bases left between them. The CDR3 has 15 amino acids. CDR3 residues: CASSMSPLLQETQYF. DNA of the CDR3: TGTGCCAGCAGTATGTCTCCCCTTCTCCAAGAGACCCAGTACTTC.

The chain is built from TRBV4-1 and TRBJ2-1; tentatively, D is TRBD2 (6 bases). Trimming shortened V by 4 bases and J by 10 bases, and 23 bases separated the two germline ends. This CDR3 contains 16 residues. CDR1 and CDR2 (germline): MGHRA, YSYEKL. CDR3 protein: CASSLGPGTATLEQFF. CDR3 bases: TGCGCCAGCAGCCTGGGACCCGGGACTGCCACGCTGGAGCAGTTCTTC.

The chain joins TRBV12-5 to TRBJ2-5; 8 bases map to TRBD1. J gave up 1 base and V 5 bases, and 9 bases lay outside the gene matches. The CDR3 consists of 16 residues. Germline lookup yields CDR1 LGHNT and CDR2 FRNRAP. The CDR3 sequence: CASGPIDRGIQETQYF. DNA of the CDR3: TGTGCTAGTGGTCCCATTGACAGGGGAATCCAAGAGACCCAGTACTTC. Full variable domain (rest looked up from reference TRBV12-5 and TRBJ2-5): DARVTQTPRHKVTEMGQEVTMRCQPILGHNTVFWYRQTMMQGLELLAYFRNRAPLDDSGMPKDRFSAEMPDATLATLKIQPSEPRDSAVYFCASGPIDRGIQETQYFGPGTRLLVL.

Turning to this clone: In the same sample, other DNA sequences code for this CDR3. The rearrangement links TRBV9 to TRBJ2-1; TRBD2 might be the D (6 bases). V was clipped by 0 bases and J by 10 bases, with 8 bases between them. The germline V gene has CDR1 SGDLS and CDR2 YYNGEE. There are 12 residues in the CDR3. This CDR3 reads CASSVGGDEQFF. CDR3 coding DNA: TGTGCCAGCAGCGTAGGGGGGGACGAGCAGTTCTTC.

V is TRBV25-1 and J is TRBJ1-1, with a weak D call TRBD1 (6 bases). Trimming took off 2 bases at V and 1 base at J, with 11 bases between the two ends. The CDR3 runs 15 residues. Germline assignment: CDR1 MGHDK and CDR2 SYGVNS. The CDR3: CASSEVGGANTEAFF. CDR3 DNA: TGTGCCAGCAGTGAAGTCGGGGGCGCGAACACTGAAGCTTTCTTT.

The CDR3 protein is CASSSSQGFTEAFF. The CDR3, as DNA: TGTGCCAGCAGTAGTTCCCAGGGGTTCACTGAAGCTTTCTTT. The gene calls are TRBV6-6 and TRBJ1-1; maybe TRBD1 (6 bases). The CDR3 totals 14 residues. Trimming removed 5 bases from V and 4 bases from J, with 14 bases in between. Per germline, CDR1 MNHNY and CDR2 SVGAGI (reference sequence).

The CDR3 region is CSVEDSLTNEKLFF. The CDR3 region has the DNA TGCAGCGTTGAAGACTCGTTAACTAATGAAAAACTGTTTTTT. This chain connects TRBV29-1 to TRBJ1-4; no firm D call. This CDR3 contains 14 residues. From germline, CDR1 is SQVTM and CDR2 ANQGSEA. Trimming took off 0 bases at V and 1 base at J, with 6 bases between the two ends.

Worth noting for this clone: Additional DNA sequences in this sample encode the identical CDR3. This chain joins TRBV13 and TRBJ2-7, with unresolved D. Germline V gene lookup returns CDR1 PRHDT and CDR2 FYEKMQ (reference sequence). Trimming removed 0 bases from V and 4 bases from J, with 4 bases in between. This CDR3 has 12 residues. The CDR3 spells CASSLGGYEQYF. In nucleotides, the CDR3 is TGTGCCAGCAGCTTAGGGGGTTACGAGCAGTACTTC.

In nucleotides, the CDR3 is TGCGCCAGCAGCCAAGATGGGTTCGAGCAGTACTTC. Translating it yields CASSQDGFEQYF. The chain couples TRBV4-1 to TRBJ2-7; D is unresolved. The germline CDR1 and CDR2 sequences are MGHRA and YSYEKL. Deletions cut 0 bases from V and 6 bases from J, with 6 bases between. CDR3 size: 12 residues.

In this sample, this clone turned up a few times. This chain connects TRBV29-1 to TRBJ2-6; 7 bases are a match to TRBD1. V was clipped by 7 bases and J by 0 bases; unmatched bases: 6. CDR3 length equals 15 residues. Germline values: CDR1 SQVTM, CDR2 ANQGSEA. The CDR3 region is CSATGDLSGANVLTF. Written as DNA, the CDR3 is TGCAGCGCAACAGGGGACCTCTCTGGGGCCAACGTCCTGACTTTC. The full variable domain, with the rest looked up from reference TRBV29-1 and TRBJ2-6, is SAVISQKPSRDICQRGTSLTIQCQVDSQVTMMFWYRQQPGQSLTLIATANQGSEATYESGFVIDKFPISRPNLTFSTLTVSNMSPEDSSIYLCSATGDLSGANVLTFGAGSRLTVL.

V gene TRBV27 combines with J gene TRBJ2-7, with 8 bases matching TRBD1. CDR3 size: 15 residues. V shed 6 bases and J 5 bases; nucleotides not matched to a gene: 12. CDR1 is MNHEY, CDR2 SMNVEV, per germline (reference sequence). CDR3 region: CASRPTAGGGNEQYF. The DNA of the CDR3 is TGTGCCAGCAGACCGACGGCAGGGGGCGGCAACGAGCAGTACTTC.

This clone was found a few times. The CDR3, as DNA: TGCAGCTTCCGGGCCGCAGGGGAGCAGTACTTC. Its translation is CSFRAAGEQYF. V and J are TRBV29-1 and TRBJ2-7; maybe TRBD1 (5 bases). CDR1 SQVTM and CDR2 ANQGSEA come from the germline V gene. V was pared by 8 bases and J by 7 bases, with 15 bases between. CDR3 size: 11 residues.

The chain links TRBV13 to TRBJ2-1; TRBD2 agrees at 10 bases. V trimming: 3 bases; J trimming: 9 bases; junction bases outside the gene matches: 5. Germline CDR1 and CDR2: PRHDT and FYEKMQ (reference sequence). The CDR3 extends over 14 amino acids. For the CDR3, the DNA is TGTGCCAGCAGCTTGGTTAGCGGGGGGCTTGAGCAGTTCTTC. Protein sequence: CASSLVSGGLEQFF.

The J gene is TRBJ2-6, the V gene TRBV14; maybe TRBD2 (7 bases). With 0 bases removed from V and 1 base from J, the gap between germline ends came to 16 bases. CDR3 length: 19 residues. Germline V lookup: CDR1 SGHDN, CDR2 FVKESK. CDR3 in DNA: TGTGCCAGCAGCCAAGAGGAACAGGGACTACCGTCTGGGGCCAACGTCCTGACTTTC. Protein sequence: CASSQEEQGLPSGANVLTF.

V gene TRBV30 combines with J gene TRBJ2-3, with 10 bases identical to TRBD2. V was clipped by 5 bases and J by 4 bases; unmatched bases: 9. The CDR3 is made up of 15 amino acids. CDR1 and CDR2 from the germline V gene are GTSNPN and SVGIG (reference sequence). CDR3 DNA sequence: TGTGCCTGGGAGCGGAGCGGGGGGGCCGCAGATACGCAGTATTTT. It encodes CAWERSGGAADTQYF.

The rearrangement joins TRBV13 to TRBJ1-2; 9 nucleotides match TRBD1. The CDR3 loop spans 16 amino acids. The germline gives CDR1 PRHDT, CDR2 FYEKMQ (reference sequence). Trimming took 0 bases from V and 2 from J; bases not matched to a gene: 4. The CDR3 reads CASSLGGTGNNYGYTF. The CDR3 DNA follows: TGTGCCAGCAGCTTAGGCGGGACAGGGAACAACTATGGCTACACCTTC.

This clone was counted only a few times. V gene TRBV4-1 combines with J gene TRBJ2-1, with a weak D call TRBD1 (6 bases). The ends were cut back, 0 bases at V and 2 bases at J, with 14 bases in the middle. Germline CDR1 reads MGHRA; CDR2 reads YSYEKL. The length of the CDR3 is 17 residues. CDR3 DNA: TGCGCCAGCAGCCAAGATGGTGGGACAATAACCTACAATGAGCAGTTCTTC. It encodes CASSQDGGTITYNEQFF.

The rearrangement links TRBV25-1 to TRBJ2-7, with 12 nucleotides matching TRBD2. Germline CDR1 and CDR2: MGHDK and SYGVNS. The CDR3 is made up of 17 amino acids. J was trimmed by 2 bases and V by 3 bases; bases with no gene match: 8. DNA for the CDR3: TGTGCCAGCAGTGATGGGCCTAGCGGGGGGGGTACCTACGAGCAGTACTTC. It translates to CASSDGPSGGGTYEQYF.

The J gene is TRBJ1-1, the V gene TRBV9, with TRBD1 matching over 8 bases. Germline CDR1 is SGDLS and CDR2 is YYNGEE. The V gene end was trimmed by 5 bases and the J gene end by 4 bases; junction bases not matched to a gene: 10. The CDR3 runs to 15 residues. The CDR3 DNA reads TGTGCCAGCAGTTATACAAGAACAGGGGGCACTGAAGCTTTCTTT. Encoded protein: CASSYTRTGGTEAFF.

The CDR3 is CASSLAGGYGYTF. CDR3 sequence (DNA): TGTGCCAGCAGTTTGGCAGGTGGATATGGCTACACCTTC. The gene calls are TRBV27 and TRBJ1-2; D not resolved. The germline V gene has CDR1 MNHEY and CDR2 SMNVEV (reference sequence). The CDR3 length is 13 residues. V was shortened by 3 bases and J by 5 bases, with 10 bases between the two germline ends.

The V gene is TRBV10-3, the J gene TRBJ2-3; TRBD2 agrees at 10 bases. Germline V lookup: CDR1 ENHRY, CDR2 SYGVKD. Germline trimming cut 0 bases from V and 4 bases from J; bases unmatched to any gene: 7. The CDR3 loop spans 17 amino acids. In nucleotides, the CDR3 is TGTGCCATCAGTGAGTCTCACGGTAGCGGGGGGTCAGATACGCAGTATTTT. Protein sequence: CAISESHGSGGSDTQYF.

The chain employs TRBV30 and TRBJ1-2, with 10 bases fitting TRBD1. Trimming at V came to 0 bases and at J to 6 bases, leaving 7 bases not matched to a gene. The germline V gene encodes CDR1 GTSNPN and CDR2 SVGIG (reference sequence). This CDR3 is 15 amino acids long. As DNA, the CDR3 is TGTGCCTGGAGTGTTGGGGACAGGGGAACTAATGGCTACACCTTC. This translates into CAWSVGDRGTNGYTF. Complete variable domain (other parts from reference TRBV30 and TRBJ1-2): SQTIHQWPATLVQPVGSPLSLECTVEGTSNPNLYWYRQAAGRGLQLLFYSVGIGQISSEVPQNLSASRPQDRQFILSSKKLLLSDSGFYLCAWSVGDRGTNGYTFGSGTRLTVV.

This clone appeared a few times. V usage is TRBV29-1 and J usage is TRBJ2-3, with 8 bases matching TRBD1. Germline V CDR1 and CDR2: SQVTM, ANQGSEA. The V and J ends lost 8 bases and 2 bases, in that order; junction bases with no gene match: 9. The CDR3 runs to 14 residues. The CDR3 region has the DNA TGCAGCTGGACCCGGGACAGGACCACAGATACGCAGTATTTT. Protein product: CSWTRDRTTDTQYF.